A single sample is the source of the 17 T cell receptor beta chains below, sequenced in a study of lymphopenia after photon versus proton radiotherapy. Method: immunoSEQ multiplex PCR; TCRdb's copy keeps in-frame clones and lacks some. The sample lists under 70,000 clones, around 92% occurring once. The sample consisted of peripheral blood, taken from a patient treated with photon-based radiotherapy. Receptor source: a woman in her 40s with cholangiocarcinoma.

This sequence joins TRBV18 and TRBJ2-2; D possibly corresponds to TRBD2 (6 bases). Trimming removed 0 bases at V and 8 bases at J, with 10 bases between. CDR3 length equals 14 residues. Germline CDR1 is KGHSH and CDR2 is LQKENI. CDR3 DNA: TGTGCCAGCTCACCACCACGAGCGGGTGGGGAGCTGTTTTTT. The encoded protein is CASSPPRAGGELFF. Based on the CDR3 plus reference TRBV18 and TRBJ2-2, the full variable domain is NAGVMQNPRHLVRRRGQEARLRCSPMKGHSHVYWYRQLPEEGLKFMVYLQKENIIDESGMPKERFSAEFPKEGPSILRIQQVVRGDSAAYFCASSPPRAGGELFFGEGSRLTVL.

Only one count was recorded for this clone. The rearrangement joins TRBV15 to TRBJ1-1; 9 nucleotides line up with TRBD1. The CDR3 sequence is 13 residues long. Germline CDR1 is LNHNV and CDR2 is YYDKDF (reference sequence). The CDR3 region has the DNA TGTGCGACGGGGGACAGGGTGAACACTGAAGCTTTCTTT. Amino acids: CATGDRVNTEAFF.

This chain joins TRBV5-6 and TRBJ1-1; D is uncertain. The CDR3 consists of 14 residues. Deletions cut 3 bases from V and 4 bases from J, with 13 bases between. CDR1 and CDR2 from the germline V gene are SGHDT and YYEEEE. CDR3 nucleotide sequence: TGTGCCAGCAGCTACAGCGGGAGGGCCACTGAAGCTTTCTTT. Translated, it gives CASSYSGRATEAFF.

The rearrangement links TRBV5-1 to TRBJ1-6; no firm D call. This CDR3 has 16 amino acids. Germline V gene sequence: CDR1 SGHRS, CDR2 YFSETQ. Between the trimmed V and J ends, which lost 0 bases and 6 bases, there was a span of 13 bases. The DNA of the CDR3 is TGCGCCAGCAGCTTGGCGGGTTGGGGTCCTAATTCACCCCTCCACTTT. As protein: CASSLAGWGPNSPLHF. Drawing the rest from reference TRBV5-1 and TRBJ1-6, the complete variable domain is KAGVTQTPRYLIKTRGQQVTLSCSPISGHRSVSWYQQTPGQGLQFLFEYFSETQRNKGNFPGRFSGRQFSNSRSEMNVSTLELGDSALYLCASSLAGWGPNSPLHFGNGTRLTVT.

DNA for the CDR3: TGTGCCTCCACGGGGGCAGCCACTTTTAGCTTTTCTAATACCGGGGAGCTGTTTTTT. It yields the protein CASTGAATFSFSNTGELFF. The chain joins TRBV10-3 to TRBJ2-2, with D possibly called TRBD1 or TRBD2 (6 bases each). The germline gives CDR1 ENHRY, CDR2 SYGVKD. Between the trimmed V and J ends, which lost 11 bases and 5 bases, there was a span of 33 bases. This CDR3 comprises 19 residues.

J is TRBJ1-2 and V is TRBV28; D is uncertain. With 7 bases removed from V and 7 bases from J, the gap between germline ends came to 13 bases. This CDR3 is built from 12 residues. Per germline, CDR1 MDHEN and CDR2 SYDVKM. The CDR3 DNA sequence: TGTGCCAGCACGAGGGAAAGCGGTGGCTACACCTTC. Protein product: CASTRESGGYTF.

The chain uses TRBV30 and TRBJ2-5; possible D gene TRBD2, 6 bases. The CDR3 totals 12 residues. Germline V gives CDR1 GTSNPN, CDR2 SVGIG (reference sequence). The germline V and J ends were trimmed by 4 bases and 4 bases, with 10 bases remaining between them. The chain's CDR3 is CAWTGRGETQYF. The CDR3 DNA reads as TGTGCCTGGACCGGGCGGGGAGAGACCCAGTACTTC.

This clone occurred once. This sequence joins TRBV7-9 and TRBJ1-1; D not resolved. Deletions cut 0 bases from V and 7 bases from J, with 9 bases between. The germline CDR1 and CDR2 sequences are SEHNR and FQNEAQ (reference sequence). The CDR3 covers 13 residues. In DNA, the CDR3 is TGTGCCAGCAGCTTAGCCCAAGCACTTGAAGCTTTCTTT. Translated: CASSLAQALEAFF.

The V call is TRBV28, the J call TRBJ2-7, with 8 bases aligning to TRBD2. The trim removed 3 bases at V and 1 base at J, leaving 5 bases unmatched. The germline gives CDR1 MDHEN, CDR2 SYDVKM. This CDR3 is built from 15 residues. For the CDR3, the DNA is TGTGCCAGCAGTTTTAGGGGCGGGAGGTCCTACGAGCAGTACTTC. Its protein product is CASSFRGGRSYEQYF.

This CDR3 reads CASSRDGYTEAFF. In nucleotides, the CDR3 is TGTGCCAGCAGTCGCGACGGATACACTGAAGCTTTCTTT. V is TRBV7-9 and J is TRBJ1-1; D uncertain. CDR1 is SEHNR, CDR2 FQNEAQ, per germline (reference sequence). V lost 6 bases, J lost 3 bases, and 11 bases lay in between. This CDR3 is 13 amino acids long.

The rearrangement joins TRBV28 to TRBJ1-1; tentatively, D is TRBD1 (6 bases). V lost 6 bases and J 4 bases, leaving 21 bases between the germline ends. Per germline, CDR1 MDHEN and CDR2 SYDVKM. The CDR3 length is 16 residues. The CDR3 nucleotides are TGTGCCAGCAGATTTGCAGGGGTCTGGATGGGCACTGAAGCTTTCTTT. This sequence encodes CASRFAGVWMGTEAFF.

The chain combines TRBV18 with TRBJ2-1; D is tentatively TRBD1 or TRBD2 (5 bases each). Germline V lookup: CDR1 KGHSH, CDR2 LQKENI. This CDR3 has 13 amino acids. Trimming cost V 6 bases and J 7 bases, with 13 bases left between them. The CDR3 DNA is TGTGCCAGCTCTCGCAAAGGGGAGAATGAGCAGTTCTTC. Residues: CASSRKGENEQFF.

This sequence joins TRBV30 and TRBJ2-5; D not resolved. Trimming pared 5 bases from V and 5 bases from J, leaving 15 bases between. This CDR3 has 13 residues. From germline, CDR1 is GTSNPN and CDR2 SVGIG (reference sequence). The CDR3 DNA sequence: TGTGCCTGGTTCGGCCCGATGACGGAGACCCAGTACTTC. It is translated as CAWFGPMTETQYF.

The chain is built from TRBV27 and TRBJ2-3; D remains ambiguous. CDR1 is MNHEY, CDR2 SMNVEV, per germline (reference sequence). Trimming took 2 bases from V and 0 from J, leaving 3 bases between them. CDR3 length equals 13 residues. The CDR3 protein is CASSLTSTDTQYF. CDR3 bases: TGTGCCAGCAGTTTAACGAGCACAGATACGCAGTATTTT.

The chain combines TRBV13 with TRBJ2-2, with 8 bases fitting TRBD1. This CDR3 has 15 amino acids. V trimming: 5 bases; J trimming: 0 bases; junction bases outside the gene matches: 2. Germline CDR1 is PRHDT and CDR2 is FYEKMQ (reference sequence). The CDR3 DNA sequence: TGTGCCAGCAGCCTGGACAGGGCGAACACCGGGGAGCTGTTTTTT. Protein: CASSLDRANTGELFF.

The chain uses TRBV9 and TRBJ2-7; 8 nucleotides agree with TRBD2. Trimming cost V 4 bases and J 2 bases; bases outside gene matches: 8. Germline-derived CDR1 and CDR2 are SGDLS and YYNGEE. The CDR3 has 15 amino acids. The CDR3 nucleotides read TGTGCCAGCAGCCCCCAGGCGGGGGGCACCTACGAGCAGTACTTC. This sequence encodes CASSPQAGGTYEQYF.

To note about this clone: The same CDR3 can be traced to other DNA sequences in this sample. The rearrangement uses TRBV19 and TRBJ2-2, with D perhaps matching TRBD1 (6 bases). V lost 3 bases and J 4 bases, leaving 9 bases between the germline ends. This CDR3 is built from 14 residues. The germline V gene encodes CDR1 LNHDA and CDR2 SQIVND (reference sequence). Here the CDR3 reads CASSISRGTGELFF. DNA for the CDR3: TGTGCCAGTAGTATCTCCAGGGGCACCGGGGAGCTGTTTTTT. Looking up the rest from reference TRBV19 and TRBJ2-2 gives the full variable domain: DGGITQSPKYLFRKEGQNVTLSCEQNLNHDAMYWYRQDPGQGLRLIYYSQIVNDFQKGDIAEGYSVSREKKESFPLTVTSAQKNPTAFYLCASSISRGTGELFFGEGSRLTVL.